These 4 T cell receptor beta chains were sequenced from one sample in a study of cytomegalovirus exposure and HLA in healthy donors. Use of 60 Vbeta and 13 Jbeta primers characterized the PCR. Only in-frame clones appear in the TCRdb table, and some are missing; sequencing was by immunoSEQ multiplex PCR. The sample contains approximately 100,000 clones, 70% to 80% of which appear only once. Sequencing was performed on PBMCs. The receptors derive from a female donor in good health and CMV-seronegative.

This clone was seen at least ten times. The chain is built from TRBV6-4 and TRBJ2-6; D not certain. V was shortened by 3 bases and J by 0 bases, with 9 bases between the two germline ends. This CDR3 is built from 16 residues. Germline loops: CDR1 MRHNA, CDR2 SNTAGT. This chain's CDR3 is CASSESTSSGANVLTF. The CDR3 DNA reads as TGTGCCAGCAGTGAATCCACGAGCTCTGGGGCCAACGTCCTGACTTTC.

This chain connects TRBV12-2 to TRBJ2-1; TRBD2 reflects the table's D call only, with no check against the DNA. TRBV12-2 is reported as a pseudogene. CDR3 length: 13 amino acids. The CDR3, as DNA: TGTGCAAGTCTGGGGAGGTCCTACAATGAGCAGTTCTTC. Amino acids: CASLGRSYNEQFF.

The V gene is TRBV5-4, the J gene TRBJ1-1, with a tentative D call TRBD1 (5 bases). Trimming removed 6 bases from V and 3 bases from J, with 18 bases in between. The CDR3 contains 15 residues. Germline V gene lookup returns CDR1 SGHNT and CDR2 YYREEE (reference sequence). CDR3 loop: CASNGRSGGDTEAFF. In DNA form, the CDR3 reads TGTGCCAGCAACGGGAGATCAGGAGGGGACACTGAAGCTTTCTTT.

Only one count was recorded for this clone. V usage is TRBV5-6 and J usage is TRBJ1-5; D is ambiguous. The CDR3 totals 19 residues. Germline V CDR1 and CDR2: SGHDT, YYEEEE. Trimming removed 2 bases at V and 0 bases at J, with 21 bases between. CDR3 in amino acids: CASSFYQWPVASSNQPQHF. As DNA, the CDR3 is TGTGCCAGCAGCTTTTACCAGTGGCCCGTGGCTTCTAGCAATCAGCCCCAGCATTTT.